This section outlines one T cell receptor beta chain sequence together with its context. CDR3 size: 14 residues. Germline values: CDR1 LNHNV, CDR2 YYDKDF (reference sequence). Trimming cost V 5 bases and J 5 bases; bases outside gene matches: 5. Profiling relied on immunoSEQ multiplex PCR, and the TCRdb table lists in-frame clones only, not all of them. The sample records about 170,000 clones, approximately 83% being singletons. The record originates from a study of blood T cell repertoires in COVID-19. Sequencing was performed on peripheral blood. This rearrangement joins TRBV15 to TRBJ1-2; the match to TRBD1 covers 10 bases. The source is a woman aged 80 or over with acute or convalescent COVID-19. The CDR3 DNA is TGTGCCACCAGCTGGGACAGGGGCGCGTATGGCTACACCTTC. Translation gives CATSWDRGAYGYTF.